This T cell receptor beta chain was sequenced in a study of T cell repertoires in cytomegalovirus infection. At the level of the study: An indication of both CMV infection and matching HLA type came from public TCR beta signatures.

From germline, CDR1 is SGHTA and CDR2 FQGNSA. V lost 1 base and J 2 bases, leaving 12 bases between the germline ends. The CDR3 runs 16 residues. General study results and limits: Frequencies of public TCR beta families were cumulated, and this identified carriers of CMV plus the relevant HLA. CMV-specific TCR beta clonotypes restricted by HLA-C dominated the ex vivo response.

TCRdb reprocessed the reads with MiXCR, giving one entry per CDR3 protein. The sample shows over 150,000 distinct CDR3 sequences, about an eighth of them seen only once. Many counts were recorded for this clonotype. The antigen remains unidentified. This receptor was identified in a human donor in good health (CMV status not recorded). Some clones in this sample may be carry-over from other donors' samples. Material: PBMCs. The gene calls are TRBV7-2 and TRBJ2-1, with TRBD2 as a possible D gene (7 bases). CDR3 in amino acids: CASSLVGGATYNEQFF. The CDR3 DNA reads TGTGCCAGCAGCTTAGTGGGGGGGGCCACCTACAATGAGCAGTTCTTC.